This T cell receptor (beta chain) came from a study of cytomegalovirus exposure and HLA in healthy donors. Whole-study context: HLA-typed donors were the source of around 77 million unique TCRs held in an early data release.

Regarding this clone: Its specificity is unknown.

Per the germline V gene, CDR1 is LGHNA and CDR2 is YNFKEQ. CDR3 length: 13 amino acids. Deletions cut 1 base from V and 4 bases from J, with 8 bases between. Primers: 60 Vbeta forward and 13 Jbeta reverse. Some clones are missing from TCRdb's copy, which holds only in-frame ones; the method was immunoSEQ multiplex PCR. The repertoire holds over 130,000 clones, with about 84% as singletons. Study-wide results and caveats: Common viral pathogens (according to a later analysis) appeared linked to several of the most significant clusters.

Sequencing was done on a sample of PBMCs. This sequence joins TRBV4-2 and TRBJ2-7; no reliable D call. The origin of this receptor is a woman aged 35 to 49 in good health and CMV-seropositive. CDR3 DNA: TGTGCCAGCAGCCAAGCCCCCAGTTACGAGCAGTACTTC. Protein: CASSQAPSYEQYF.